A single sample is the source of the 30 T cell receptor beta chains below, sequenced in a study of PD-1 blockade in classical Hodgkin lymphoma. Using immunoSEQ multiplex PCR, the repertoire was profiled, and TCRdb retains in-frame clones only, with some absent. The sample carries 25,000 to 30,000 clones, approximately 66% recorded once. After autologous stem cell transplantation all patients relapsed, and prior brentuximab vedotin exposure differed between cohorts. Source: peripheral blood mononuclear cells (PBMCs), taken before the second cycle of nivolumab. These receptors were taken from a human donor with classical Hodgkin lymphoma.

This clone was seen only a few times. The genes are TRBV20-1 and TRBJ1-1; a possible D gene is TRBD1 (5 bases). The V end was cut by 5 bases, the J end by 8 bases, with 12 bases between. The CDR3 runs to 11 residues. Germline values: CDR1 DFQATT, CDR2 SNEGSKA (reference sequence). CDR3 sequence (DNA): TGCAGTGCTTCACGGACATACGAAGCTTTCTTT. It specifies CSASRTYEAFF.

This clone has only a few counts. The chain carries TRBV2 and TRBJ1-1; perhaps TRBD1 as D (5 bases). The germline V gene has CDR1 SNHLY and CDR2 FYNNEI. V was shortened by 6 bases and J by 1 base, with 9 bases between the two germline ends. CDR3 length: 13 residues. CDR3 sequence (DNA): TGTGCCAGCAGGGGGGATCCGAACACTGAAGCTTTCTTT. It specifies CASRGDPNTEAFF.

The V gene is TRBV4-3, the J gene TRBJ2-1; 8 nucleotides align to TRBD1. Germline V gene sequence: CDR1 LGHNA, CDR2 YSLEER. The CDR3 totals 16 residues. J gave up 4 bases and V 4 bases, and 9 bases lay outside the gene matches. CDR3 sequence: CASSPDRGLRYNEQFF. The CDR3 DNA reads TGCGCCAGCAGCCCCGACAGGGGTTTAAGGTACAATGAGCAGTTCTTC.

This clone was counted once. The J gene is TRBJ2-5, the V gene TRBV28; TRBD1 agrees at 8 bases. V shed 7 bases, J shed 1 base, and the junction held 11 bases outside the gene matches. The CDR3 totals 16 residues. In germline, CDR1 is MDHEN, CDR2 SYDVKM. The CDR3 bases are TGTGCCAGCAACGGGGTGACAGGGGCCCCCCAAGAGACCCAGTACTTC. Translation gives CASNGVTGAPQETQYF. Combining the CDR3 with reference TRBV28 and TRBJ2-5 gives the whole variable domain DVKVTQSSRYLVKRTGEKVFLECVQDMDHENMFWYRQDPGLGLRLIYFSYDVKMKEKGDIPEGYSVSREKKERFSLILESASTNQTSMYLCASNGVTGAPQETQYFGPGTRLLVL.

This clone was detected only a few times. The gene calls are TRBV11-2 and TRBJ2-7; 8 nucleotides align to TRBD2. Germline V gives CDR1 SGHAT, CDR2 FQNNGV. With V trimmed by 1 base and J by 5 bases, 7 bases remained unmatched. CDR3 length: 15 amino acids. CDR3 nucleotide sequence: TGTGCCAGCAGCTTAGTGCGCGGCGGGGGGCACGAGCAGTACTTC. Amino acid sequence: CASSLVRGGGHEQYF. The full variable domain, rest sourced from reference TRBV11-2 and TRBJ2-7, is EAGVAQSPRYKIIEKRQSVAFWCNPISGHATLYWYQQILGQGPKLLIQFQNNGVVDDSQLPKDRFSAERLKGVDSTLKIQPAKLEDSAVYLCASSLVRGGGHEQYFGPGTRLTVT.

This clone was observed a single time. The gene calls are TRBV28 and TRBJ2-7; the D gene is possibly TRBD2 (7 bases). V lost 6 bases and J lost 5, with 20 bases in between. CDR1 and CDR2 (germline): MDHEN, SYDVKM. The CDR3 loop spans 15 amino acids. For the CDR3, the DNA is TGTGCCAGCAGCGAGGGGGGGCTCGGGATCCACGAGCAGTACTTC. This translates into CASSEGGLGIHEQYF.

The chain couples TRBV9 to TRBJ1-3, with D tentatively TRBD1 (5 bases). Deletions cut 0 bases from V and 5 bases from J, with 9 bases between. CDR1 is SGDLS, CDR2 YYNGEE, per germline. This CDR3 region has 14 residues. CDR3 region: CASSVAAGRNTIYF. In DNA form, the CDR3 reads TGTGCCAGCAGCGTAGCGGCAGGGCGAAACACCATATATTTT.

The chain couples TRBV19 to TRBJ2-3; D is possibly TRBD1 (6 bases). V was trimmed by 3 bases and J by 0 bases, leaving 31 bases between them. Germline V lookup: CDR1 LNHDA, CDR2 SQIVND (reference sequence). There are 22 residues in the CDR3. CDR3 bases: TGTGCCAGTAGTATTCCGCCCCTAATCAATGTGGGGGCTGCCTCTAGCACAGATACGCAGTATTTT. Protein sequence: CASSIPPLINVGAASSTDTQYF.

The chain combines TRBV19 with TRBJ1-1; perhaps TRBD1 as D (5 bases). In germline, CDR1 is LNHDA, CDR2 SQIVND (reference sequence). CDR3 size: 15 residues. V was pared by 6 bases and J by 0 bases, with 14 bases between. CDR3 nucleotides: TGTGCCAGTAGCACCGGGACCCTTATGAACACTGAAGCTTTCTTT. Its translation is CASSTGTLMNTEAFF.

V usage is TRBV6-8 and J usage is TRBJ1-5; a possible D gene is TRBD1 (5 bases). This CDR3 region has 15 residues. Trimming took off 11 bases at V and 5 bases at J, with 22 bases between the two ends. From germline, CDR1 is MNHGY and CDR2 SAAAGT. CDR3 DNA: TGTGCCGGCCCGGCCCAGGGATGGGTGTATCAGCCCCAGCATTTT. Protein product: CAGPAQGWVYQPQHF.

By share, this clone ranks as medium-sized. V usage is TRBV18 and J usage is TRBJ1-2, with 9 bases fitting TRBD1. The CDR3 is 15 residues long. Germline trimming cut 0 bases from V and 2 bases from J; bases unmatched to any gene: 1. CDR1 is KGHSH, CDR2 LQKENI, per germline. The CDR3 coding sequence is TGTGCCAGCTCACCACCTGACAGGGGGAACTATGGCTACACCTTC. Its protein is CASSPPDRGNYGYTF.

The chain carries TRBV28 and TRBJ2-1, with TRBD1 matching 7 bases. The V segment lost 6 bases and the J segment 6 bases; nucleotides outside the gene matches: 2. The germline gives CDR1 MDHEN, CDR2 SYDVKM. The CDR3 totals 12 residues. CDR3 in DNA: TGTGCCAGCAGGGGGGACAGCAATGAGCAGTTCTTC. Residues: CASRGDSNEQFF.

The rearrangement links TRBV29-1 to TRBJ2-3; 16 bases agree with TRBD2. Trimming took 5 bases from V and 11 from J; bases not matched to a gene: 7. CDR3 length equals 14 residues. Germline V gene data show CDR1 as SQVTM and CDR2 as ANQGSEA. The CDR3 loop is CSVLGTSGGGQQYF. CDR3 bases: TGCAGCGTTCTTGGGACTAGCGGGGGGGGCCAGCAGTATTTT.

This chain links TRBV7-2 with TRBJ2-1; 14 positions match TRBD2. This CDR3 contains 14 residues. Per germline, CDR1 SGHTA and CDR2 FQGNSA. J gave up 12 bases and V 6 bases, and 7 bases lay outside the gene matches. CDR3: CASRGTSGGTGQFF. The CDR3 DNA reads TGTGCCAGCAGGGGGACTAGCGGGGGAACGGGGCAGTTCTTC.

The chain links TRBV19 to TRBJ2-3, with D possibly TRBD1 on 6 matching bases. The CDR3 has 12 residues. V lost 10 bases, J lost 2 bases, and 10 bases lay in between. Germline values: CDR1 LNHDA, CDR2 SQIVND (reference sequence). CDR3 loop: CATSGDTDTQYF. CDR3 nucleotides: TGTGCCACCTCAGGGGACACAGATACGCAGTATTTT.

The chain combines TRBV27 with TRBJ2-5; unclear D gene. CDR3 length: 14 amino acids. Germline CDR1 MNHEY, CDR2 SMNVEV (reference sequence). With 3 bases removed from V and 5 bases from J, the gap between germline ends came to 13 bases. The CDR3: CASSLFTLGETQYF. Written as DNA, the CDR3 is TGTGCCAGCAGTTTGTTTACCTTAGGGGAGACCCAGTACTTC.

The rearrangement joins TRBV7-2 to TRBJ1-5, with D possibly matching TRBD1 (5 bases). V lost 6 bases and J lost 8, with 14 bases in between. Per germline, CDR1 SGHTA and CDR2 FQGNSA. The CDR3 contains 13 residues. CDR3 coding DNA: TGTGCCAGCAGTAATGGGGGGATGGAGCCCCAGCATTTT. It specifies CASSNGGMEPQHF.

A remark on this clone: Other DNA variants within this sample encode the same CDR3. This sequence joins TRBV27 and TRBJ1-5; no firm D call. Between the trimmed V and J ends, which lost 3 bases and 2 bases, there was a span of 5 bases. CDR3 length: 13 residues. CDR1 and CDR2 (germline): MNHEY, SMNVEV (reference sequence). The CDR3: CASSLRGNQPQHF. The CDR3 DNA sequence: TGTGCCAGCAGTTTGAGGGGCAATCAGCCCCAGCATTTT.

This clone has only a few counts. V gene TRBV28 combines with J gene TRBJ2-7; possibly TRBD1 for D (6 bases). From germline, CDR1 is MDHEN and CDR2 SYDVKM. The CDR3 length is 15 residues. Trimming stripped 6 bases from V and 2 bases from J, with 17 bases between. This chain's CDR3 is CASSPRDILAYEQYV. The CDR3 coding sequence is TGTGCCAGCAGCCCCCGGGACATTTTAGCCTACGAGCAGTACGTC.

This clone was seen only once. The chain links TRBV13 to TRBJ1-1; the D is unclear. This CDR3 has 13 residues. In germline, CDR1 is PRHDT, CDR2 FYEKMQ (reference sequence). Trimming cost V 5 bases and J 1 base, with 8 bases left between them. The DNA for the CDR3 is TGTGCCAGCAGCCTCACACCGAACACTGAAGCTTTCTTT. Translating gives CASSLTPNTEAFF.

The genes are TRBV6-1 and TRBJ1-2, with a tentative D call TRBD1 (5 bases). Germline loops: CDR1 MNHNS, CDR2 SASEGT. The V end was cut by 4 bases, the J end by 8 bases, with 17 bases between. The CDR3 is 14 residues long. CDR3 sequence: CASSADSTVVGYTF. Here the CDR3 DNA reads TGTGCCAGCAGTGCCGATTCGACAGTGGTCGGCTACACCTTC.

The chain joins TRBV5-4 to TRBJ1-1; D is unresolved. This CDR3 is 15 amino acids long. Between the trimmed V and J ends, which lost 4 bases and 5 bases, there was a span of 18 bases. Germline CDR1 is SGHNT and CDR2 is YYREEE (reference sequence). The CDR3 here is CASSPPGRDETEAFF. Written as DNA, the CDR3 is TGTGCCAGCAGCCCCCCGGGTAGGGATGAAACTGAAGCTTTCTTT.

Of note for this clone: The sample has other DNA sequences that encode this CDR3 too. The V and J genes are TRBV29-1 and TRBJ1-2, with TRBD1 identical over 7 bases. CDR1 and CDR2 (germline): SQVTM, ANQGSEA. The CDR3 totals 13 residues. J lost 4 bases, V lost 1 base, and 3 bases had no gene match. The CDR3: CSVEGQGVYGYTF. In nucleotides, the CDR3 is TGCAGCGTTGAAGGTCAGGGGGTCTATGGCTACACCTTC.

The rearrangement joins TRBV14 to TRBJ2-2, with 12 bases aligning to TRBD1. V dropped 2 bases and J dropped 8; count of bases not matched to a gene: 6. The V gene's germline CDR1 is SGHDN and CDR2 FVKESK. CDR3 length equals 16 residues. CDR3 in DNA: TGTGCCAGCAGCCAACTTCGGGACAGGGGGCGAGGGGAGCTGTTTTTT. Protein product: CASSQLRDRGRGELFF.

V usage is TRBV2 and J usage is TRBJ1-6; tentative D call: TRBD1 (5 bases). Trimming took off 6 bases at V and 7 bases at J, with 13 bases between the two ends. Germline V gives CDR1 SNHLY, CDR2 FYNNEI. This CDR3 region has 14 residues. CDR3 in DNA: TGTGCCAGCAGGGGGACTGCAAGAAATTCACCCCTCCACTTT. It codes for CASRGTARNSPLHF. Together with reference TRBV2 and TRBJ1-6, the CDR3 gives the full variable domain: EPEVTQTPSHQVTQMGQEVILRCVPISNHLYFYWYRQILGQKVEFLVSFYNNEISEKSEIFDDQFSVERPDGSNFTLKIRSTKLEDSAMYFCASRGTARNSPLHFGNGTRLTVT.

Only a few counts were recorded for this clone. The same CDR3 can be traced to other DNA sequences in this sample. The chain uses TRBV2 and TRBJ1-3; D call uncertain. V was trimmed by 2 bases and J by 3 bases, leaving 11 bases between them. Germline assignment: CDR1 SNHLY and CDR2 FYNNEI. The CDR3 is 15 residues long. CDR3 sequence reads: CASSEFIVSGNTIYF. The CDR3 DNA reads as TGTGCCAGCAGTGAATTTATTGTCAGTGGAAACACCATATATTTT.

J is TRBJ2-3 and V is TRBV9; 13 nucleotides agree with TRBD2. Per germline, CDR1 SGDLS and CDR2 YYNGEE. V lost 2 bases to trimming and J lost 5 bases; unmatched junction nucleotides: 8. CDR3 size: 17 residues. Here the CDR3 DNA reads TGTGCCAGCAGCGTGGCCACTAGCGGGGGGGCCGAAGATACGCAGTATTTT. Translated: CASSVATSGGAEDTQYF.

The J gene is TRBJ2-7, the V gene TRBV5-5; 10 bases are shared with TRBD2. Per the germline V gene, CDR1 is SGHKS and CDR2 is YYEKEE (reference sequence). Trimming removed 4 bases from V and 3 bases from J; junction bases left unmatched: 7. The CDR3 has 15 amino acids. The CDR3 nucleotides are TGTGCCAGCAGCCCTCTAGCGGGAGAGTTCTACGAGCAGTACTTC. Translating it yields CASSPLAGEFYEQYF.

This clone was picked up many times. The chain combines TRBV19 with TRBJ1-5; D not certain. Germline V gene lookup returns CDR1 LNHDA and CDR2 SQIVND (reference sequence). The CDR3 length is 12 residues. V lost 3 bases and J 10 bases, leaving 10 bases between the germline ends. The CDR3 nucleotides read TGTGCCAGTAGTATTAAGGGTGGCCCCCAGCATTTT. Its protein product is CASSIKGGPQHF.

This chain uses TRBV29-1 with TRBJ1-2, with D possibly being TRBD1 (5 bases). The germline gives CDR1 SQVTM, CDR2 ANQGSEA. CDR3 length: 16 residues. V was clipped by 1 base and J by 8 bases, with 23 bases between them. As DNA, the CDR3 is TGCAGCGTTGAAGGTCGGCAGGGACTGTTCTATGGAGGCTACACCTTC. Translated, it gives CSVEGRQGLFYGGYTF.